This TCR beta chain was recorded in a study of CD8 T cells in ankylosing spondylitis. Study outcomes and limitations: Ankylosing spondylitis blood appeared to carry a characteristic TCR beta motif of 7 or 8 highly homologous variants. Significant enrichment of disease-linked clones was reported in matched ankylosing spondylitis synovial fluid.

Points on this clonotype: Its antigen is unknown.

TCRdb analysed the 5' RACE reads with MiXCR anew, one entry per CDR3 protein. This table holds 450,000 or so distinct CDR3 sequences, about 24% found once. Sequencing input: blood, either unsorted or a sorted T cell fraction (not recorded which). The clonotype was recovered from a male donor with ankylosing spondylitis.

CDR3 in amino acids: CAWSVSTGPYQETQYF. CDR3 sequence (DNA): TGTGCCTGGAGTGTTTCGACGGGGCCCTATCAAGAGACCCAGTACTTC. The chain couples TRBV30 to TRBJ2-5, with D possibly called TRBD1 or TRBD2 (5 bases each). Per germline, CDR1 GTSNPN and CDR2 SVGIG (reference sequence). Deletions cut 0 bases from V and 2 bases from J, with 16 bases between. The CDR3 is made up of 16 amino acids.